Following are 18 T cell receptor beta chains from one sample sequenced in a study of T-cell reconstitution after alpha-beta-depleted transplantation in children. Researchers prepared the TCRbeta library using unique molecular identifiers, the study reports. MiXCR was run by TCRdb on the PCR reads, yielding one entry per CDR3 protein. The table lists 260,000 or so distinct CDR3 sequences, 12% of them singletons, with approximately 2.4% in the top ten. This material consisted of PBMCs from the stem cell graft donor, taken from the stem cell graft. These receptors all come from a human donor who donated a stem cell graft to a child with acute lymphoblastic leukemia.

Written as DNA, the CDR3 is TGTGCCAGCAGCCGTTCGACAGGGACACCCCTCCACTTT. This sequence encodes CASSRSTGTPLHF. The chain carries TRBV4-2 and TRBJ1-6; 7 bases are a match to TRBD1. CDR1 is LGHNA and CDR2 is YNFKEQ in the germline V gene. V was pared by 4 bases and J by 11 bases, with 5 bases of the junction left unmatched. The CDR3 length is 13 residues.

This rearrangement joins TRBV4-3 to TRBJ1-2; no clear D. Trimming cost V 1 base and J 7 bases, with 13 bases left between them. The CDR3 runs to 14 residues. Per germline, CDR1 LGHNA and CDR2 YSLEER. Written as DNA, the CDR3 is TGCGCCAGCAGCCAAGTTACGCAGACTAGTGGCTACACCTTC. Its translation: CASSQVTQTSGYTF.

This clonotype was recorded at least ten times. CDR3 sequence (DNA): TGTGCCAGCAGCCAAGATGCCAGCATCTCCTACGAGCAGTACTTC. Amino acid sequence: CASSQDASISYEQYF. The rearrangement uses TRBV3-1 and TRBJ2-7; D is unclear. The CDR3 has 15 residues. V dropped 0 bases and J dropped 0 bases, with 9 bases sitting between them. The germline gives CDR1 LGHDT, CDR2 YNNKEL (reference sequence).

This clonotype came up many times. The chain combines TRBV28 with TRBJ1-4, with D perhaps TRBD1 (6 bases). CDR3 length: 17 residues. Germline V CDR1 and CDR2: MDHEN, SYDVKM. Trimming removed 2 bases from V and 3 bases from J, with 16 bases in between. The CDR3 sequence: CASSLRGGALANEKLFF. The DNA for the CDR3 is TGTGCCAGCAGTTTACGCGGGGGCGCGTTAGCTAATGAAAAACTGTTTTTT.

This clonotype has a count of ten or more. V and J are TRBV6-2 or TRBV6-3 and TRBJ1-1; TRBD1 agrees at 8 bases. The CDR3 is made up of 14 amino acids. The V gene's germline CDR1 is MNHEY and CDR2 SVGEGT. Trimming at V came to 2 bases and at J to 4 bases, leaving 3 bases not matched to a gene. This chain's CDR3 is CASSYAGGRTEAFF. The CDR3 DNA reads TGTGCCAGCAGTTACGCAGGGGGCCGCACTGAAGCTTTCTTT.

Many counts were recorded for this clonotype. The chain links TRBV5-1 to TRBJ1-6; 7 nucleotides align to TRBD1. After removal of 4 bases from V and 5 bases from J, the junction contained 3 bases not matched to a gene. Germline CDR1 SGHRS, CDR2 YFSETQ. This CDR3 is built from 14 residues. The CDR3 reads CASSRDRNNSPLHF. CDR3 nucleotide sequence: TGCGCCAGCAGCCGGGACAGAAATAATTCACCCCTCCACTTT. The variable domain in full, with the rest retrieved from reference TRBV5-1 and TRBJ1-6, is KAGVTQTPRYLIKTRGQQVTLSCSPISGHRSVSWYQQTPGQGLQFLFEYFSETQRNKGNFPGRFSGRQFSNSRSEMNVSTLELGDSALYLCASSRDRNNSPLHFGNGTRLTVT.

In this sample, this clonotype turned up many times. This chain connects TRBV7-2 to TRBJ1-4; D is possibly TRBD1 (5 bases). V lost 2 bases, J lost 8 bases, and 15 bases lay in between. This CDR3 region has 15 residues. Germline CDR1 and CDR2: SGHTA and FQGNSA. CDR3 residues: CASSLYGGVSEKLFF. CDR3 nucleotides: TGTGCCAGCAGCTTATATGGGGGGGTGAGCGAAAAACTGTTTTTT.

In its sample, this clonotype was seen many times. This sequence joins TRBV28 and TRBJ2-2; unclear D gene. This CDR3 contains 15 residues. The germline V gene has CDR1 MDHEN and CDR2 SYDVKM. Trimming stripped 1 base from V and 2 bases from J, with 8 bases between. CDR3 bases: TGTGCCAGCAGTTTATCTTGGGAAAACACCGGGGAGCTGTTTTTT. Translated: CASSLSWENTGELFF.

This clonotype was seen a few times. CDR3 region: CASSLRTGSTDTGELFF. In DNA form, the CDR3 reads TGTGCCAGCAGCTTGAGGACAGGGTCGACGGACACCGGGGAGCTGTTTTTT. The V gene is TRBV5-6, the J gene TRBJ2-2; 8 positions match TRBD1. The V gene's germline CDR1 is SGHDT and CDR2 YYEEEE. CDR3 length: 17 amino acids. Trimming at V came to 1 base and at J to 3 bases, leaving 8 bases not matched to a gene.

This clonotype was counted at least ten times. The chain combines TRBV14 with TRBJ2-2, with D uncertain. Germline loops: CDR1 SGHDN, CDR2 FVKESK. V gave up 1 base and J gave up 2 bases, with 11 bases separating them. This CDR3 comprises 16 residues. CDR3 nucleotide sequence: TGTGCCAGCAGCCAAGTTGGACGGGCAAACACCGGGGAGCTGTTTTTT. It encodes CASSQVGRANTGELFF.

CDR3 residues: CASSLDRGYGYGYTF. In DNA, the CDR3 is TGTGCCAGCAGCTTGGACAGGGGGTATGGCTATGGCTACACCTTC. V usage is TRBV7-2 and J usage is TRBJ1-2, with 10 bases matching TRBD1. V lost 3 bases, J lost 4 bases, and 5 bases stayed unmatched. Germline V gene lookup returns CDR1 SGHTA and CDR2 FQGNSA. The CDR3 is made up of 15 amino acids. Full variable domain (missing parts from reference TRBV7-2 and TRBJ1-2): GAGVSQSPSNKVTEKGKDVELRCDPISGHTALYWYRQSLGQGLEFLIYFQGNSAPDKSGLPSDRFSAERTGGSVSTLTIQRTQQEDSAVYLCASSLDRGYGYGYTFGSGTRLTVV.

This clonotype was observed at least ten times. V is TRBV27 and J is TRBJ2-1; D may be TRBD2 (5 bases). The V gene's germline CDR1 is MNHEY and CDR2 SMNVEV (reference sequence). Trimming shortened V by 3 bases and J by 2 bases, and 11 bases separated the two germline ends. The CDR3 has 15 amino acids. CDR3 nucleotide sequence: TGTGCCAGCAGTTTGAGCGGAGCCGCCTACAATGAGCAGTTCTTC. Translation: CASSLSGAAYNEQFF.

The table lists this clonotype with a few counts. Written as DNA, the CDR3 is TGCAGTGCCGAACAGGGGAGCCAGCCCCAGCATTTT. It translates to CSAEQGSQPQHF. The V and J genes are TRBV20-1 and TRBJ1-5; 7 bases map to TRBD1. Trimming took 6 bases from V and 7 from J; bases not matched to a gene: 6. Germline values: CDR1 DFQATT, CDR2 SNEGSKA (reference sequence). This CDR3 region has 12 residues.

The table lists this clonotype with many counts. The chain combines TRBV9 with TRBJ1-1; a possible D gene is TRBD1 (6 bases). V was pared by 0 bases and J by 2 bases, with 11 bases between. The length of the CDR3 is 15 residues. Germline CDR1 and CDR2: SGDLS and YYNGEE. The CDR3 DNA is TGTGCCAGCAGCGTAGAGGACAGACGAAACACTGAAGCTTTCTTT. Translating gives CASSVEDRRNTEAFF.

This clonotype was detected many times. The chain's CDR3 is CSARVGGGGTEAFF. CDR3 in DNA: TGCAGTGCTAGAGTTGGGGGAGGGGGCACTGAAGCTTTCTTT. The chain has TRBV20-1 and TRBJ1-1, with D perhaps matching TRBD1 (6 bases). Germline V gene lookup returns CDR1 DFQATT and CDR2 SNEGSKA (reference sequence). The CDR3 loop spans 14 amino acids. V was cut by 1 base and J by 4 bases, with 13 bases left in between.

This clonotype has ten or more counts. This sequence joins TRBV7-9 and TRBJ2-2, with TRBD2 matching 12 bases. Germline assignment: CDR1 SEHNR and CDR2 FQNEAQ (reference sequence). The CDR3 sequence is 15 residues long. Trimming cost V 5 bases and J 10 bases; bases outside gene matches: 8. The DNA of the CDR3 is TGTGCCAGCAGCACTCCTCTAGCGGGAGGGGAGGAGCTGTTTTTT. It encodes CASSTPLAGGEELFF. The complete variable domain, with remaining parts taken from reference TRBV7-9 and TRBJ2-2, reads DTGVSQNPRHKITKRGQNVTFRCDPISEHNRLYWYRQTLGQGPEFLTYFQNEAQLEKSRLLSDRFSAERPKGSFSTLEIQRTEQGDSAMYLCASSTPLAGGEELFFGEGSRLTVL.

This clonotype was counted ten times or more. The chain recombines TRBV12-3 or TRBV12-4 with TRBJ2-7, with 9 nucleotides matching TRBD2. This CDR3 has 16 residues. V trimming: 6 bases; J trimming: 1 base; junction bases outside the gene matches: 10. CDR3 in amino acids: CASRRRLAGGSYEQYF. DNA for the CDR3: TGTGCCAGCAGGCGGCGGCTGGCGGGAGGGTCCTACGAGCAGTACTTC.

This clonotype was detected only a few times. The chain recombines TRBV18 with TRBJ2-7; no clear D. The CDR3 extends over 12 amino acids. V lost 3 bases to trimming and J lost 7 bases, with 10 bases between them. Germline assignment: CDR1 KGHSH and CDR2 LQKENI. The CDR3 protein is CASSPQAKEQYF. The CDR3 nucleotides are TGTGCCAGCTCACCGCAGGCTAAGGAGCAGTACTTC.